These T cell receptor beta chains were read from a single sample in a study of PD-1 blockade in classical Hodgkin lymphoma. The assay was immunoSEQ multiplex PCR, and TCRdb's table has in-frame clones only and misses some. Of about 47,000 clones in the sample, roughly 80% were seen once. The input for sequencing was peripheral blood mononuclear cells (PBMCs), taken before the fourth cycle of nivolumab. The receptors were gathered from a human donor with classical Hodgkin lymphoma. Both conserved end residues are part of each CDR3. The order of the fields is clone size, D gene, J gene, V gene, CDR3 DNA, CDR3 protein. A D gene is named only where the DNA matches it firmly. Not every row has a clone size; where given, it reads once, few, many or a size class.

abundance: NA; d_gene: NA; j_gene: TRBJ1-3; v_gene: TRBV5-1; CDR3nt: TGCGCCAGCAGCCCTGGCGAAAACACCATATATTTT; CDR3aa: CASSPGENTIYF
abundance: NA; d_gene: NA; j_gene: TRBJ1-1; v_gene: TRBV2; CDR3nt: TGTGCCAGCAGTGATAGGGGTCCGGGCGGGATCACTGAAGCTTTCTTT; CDR3aa: CASSDRGPGGITEAFF
abundance: NA; d_gene: NA; j_gene: TRBJ1-2; v_gene: TRBV7-8; CDR3nt: TGTGCCAGCAGCTTAGCGGTGACAGACCACTATGGCTACACCTTC; CDR3aa: CASSLAVTDHYGYTF
abundance: few; d_gene: NA; j_gene: TRBJ1-1; v_gene: TRBV9; CDR3nt: TGTGCCAGCAGCGTAGAAGACAGCTTTGAAGCTTTCTTT; CDR3aa: CASSVEDSFEAFF
abundance: NA; d_gene: NA; j_gene: TRBJ2-3; v_gene: TRBV9; CDR3nt: TGTGCCAGCAGCCCAGGGACACCAGATACGCAGTATTTT; CDR3aa: CASSPGTPDTQYF
abundance: NA; d_gene: NA; j_gene: TRBJ2-7; v_gene: TRBV2; CDR3nt: TGTGCCAGCAGTGACAGACAATACGAGCAGTACTTC; CDR3aa: CASSDRQYEQYF
abundance: NA; d_gene: NA; j_gene: TRBJ1-6; v_gene: TRBV7-6; CDR3nt: TGTGCCAGCAGCTTGGGTGCCGGGGGGACTAATTCACCCCTCCACTTT; CDR3aa: CASSLGAGGTNSPLHF
abundance: NA; d_gene: NA; j_gene: TRBJ2-3; v_gene: TRBV6-1; CDR3nt: TGTGCCAGCAGTGAAGCGCCCGAAGATACGCAGTATTTT; CDR3aa: CASSEAPEDTQYF
abundance: NA; d_gene: TRBD2; j_gene: TRBJ2-1; v_gene: TRBV4-3; CDR3nt: TGCGCCAGCAGCCGAGTACGGGGGGGAACCTACAATGAGCAGTTCTTC; CDR3aa: CASSRVRGGTYNEQFF
abundance: few; d_gene: TRBD2; j_gene: TRBJ2-1; v_gene: TRBV4-2; CDR3nt: TGTGCCAGCAGCCCAGCGGGGACTAGCGTTAATGAGCAGTTCTTC; CDR3aa: CASSPAGTSVNEQFF
abundance: NA; d_gene: NA; j_gene: TRBJ1-1; v_gene: TRBV6-1; CDR3nt: TGTGCCAGCAGTTATCTCCCCGAGAACACTGAAGCTTTCTTT; CDR3aa: CASSYLPENTEAFF
abundance: NA; d_gene: NA; j_gene: TRBJ1-5; v_gene: TRBV18; CDR3nt: TGTGCCAGCCATAAGGACGGCAATCAGCCCCAGCATTTT; CDR3aa: CASHKDGNQPQHF
abundance: NA; d_gene: TRBD2; j_gene: TRBJ2-7; v_gene: TRBV7-2; CDR3nt: TGTGCCAGCAGCTTAGGACTAGCGGGGCAGTACTTC; CDR3aa: CASSLGLAGQYF
abundance: NA; d_gene: NA; j_gene: TRBJ1-2; v_gene: TRBV28; CDR3nt: TGTGCCAGCAGTCCAGGGCAGATCTATGGCTACACCTTC; CDR3aa: CASSPGQIYGYTF
abundance: NA; d_gene: NA; j_gene: TRBJ1-1; v_gene: TRBV7-9; CDR3nt: TGTGCCAGCAGCCCACAATTAGTTCCGGGGGACACTGAAGCTTTCTTT; CDR3aa: CASSPQLVPGDTEAFF
abundance: NA; d_gene: TRBD2; j_gene: TRBJ2-1; v_gene: TRBV5-4; CDR3nt: TGTGCCAGCAGCTTGGGGGGCGGGACTAGCTCCTACAATGAGCAGTTCTTC; CDR3aa: CASSLGGGTSSYNEQFF
abundance: NA; d_gene: NA; j_gene: TRBJ1-1; v_gene: TRBV7-3; CDR3nt: TGTGCCAGCAGCTCTGGGGGTGGGTACACTGAAGCTTTCTTT; CDR3aa: CASSSGGGYTEAFF
abundance: NA; d_gene: NA; j_gene: TRBJ1-2; v_gene: TRBV28; CDR3nt: TGTGCCAGCAGTCACCAAACGAGGGGCTACACCTTC; CDR3aa: CASSHQTRGYTF
abundance: NA; d_gene: TRBD1; j_gene: TRBJ2-3; v_gene: TRBV9; CDR3nt: TGTGCCAGCAGCCCAGACCCCGGGACAGGGAGGGATAGTGCAGATACGCAGTATTTT; CDR3aa: CASSPDPGTGRDSADTQYF
abundance: NA; d_gene: NA; j_gene: TRBJ1-2; v_gene: TRBV30; CDR3nt: TGTGCCTGGAGTGTAGGTTTGATAGGCGCTAACTACGGCTACACCTTC; CDR3aa: CAWSVGLIGANYGYTF
abundance: NA; d_gene: TRBD1; j_gene: TRBJ2-3; v_gene: TRBV6-6; CDR3nt: TGTGCCAGCAGTACGGGGGACAGGGGGATCACAGATACGCAGTATTTT; CDR3aa: CASSTGDRGITDTQYF
abundance: few; d_gene: NA; j_gene: TRBJ1-2; v_gene: TRBV5-1; CDR3nt: TGCGCCAGCAGGTATGACAGCTATGGCTACACCTTC; CDR3aa: CASRYDSYGYTF
abundance: NA; d_gene: NA; j_gene: TRBJ1-4; v_gene: TRBV30; CDR3nt: TGTGCCTGGAGTCGGACAGTCAATAGGTTAAATGAAAAACTGTTTTTT; CDR3aa: CAWSRTVNRLNEKLFF
abundance: NA; d_gene: NA; j_gene: TRBJ1-6; v_gene: TRBV27; CDR3nt: TGTGCCAGCAGCTATTACCAGGGAGAAACCTATAATTCACCCCTCCACTTT; CDR3aa: CASSYYQGETYNSPLHF
abundance: NA; d_gene: TRBD2; j_gene: TRBJ2-5; v_gene: TRBV7-2; CDR3nt: TGTGCCAGCAGATTCAAGCTAGCGGGGGAAGAGACCCAGTACTTC; CDR3aa: CASRFKLAGEETQYF
abundance: NA; d_gene: NA; j_gene: TRBJ1-2; v_gene: TRBV4-2; CDR3nt: TGTGCCAGCAGCCAAGTGACGAATACTAACTATGGCTACACCTTC; CDR3aa: CASSQVTNTNYGYTF
abundance: medium-sized; d_gene: NA; j_gene: TRBJ1-1; v_gene: TRBV5-1; CDR3nt: TGCGCCAGCAGCTTGGAATGGGGGATTAACACTGAAGCTTTCTTT; CDR3aa: CASSLEWGINTEAFF
abundance: NA; d_gene: NA; j_gene: TRBJ2-2; v_gene: TRBV7-3; CDR3nt: TGTGCCAGCAGCTTAATGCGGAACACCGGGGAGCTGTTTTTT; CDR3aa: CASSLMRNTGELFF
abundance: NA; d_gene: NA; j_gene: TRBJ2-7; v_gene: TRBV27; CDR3nt: TGTGCCAGCGGGCCGGGACCATCCTACGAGCAGTACTTC; CDR3aa: CASGPGPSYEQYF
abundance: NA; d_gene: NA; j_gene: TRBJ1-1; v_gene: TRBV7-3; CDR3nt: TGTGCCAGCAGCTTAATTCGCGGGACACGGAACACTGAAGCTTTCTTT; CDR3aa: CASSLIRGTRNTEAFF
abundance: once; d_gene: NA; j_gene: TRBJ2-3; v_gene: TRBV7-3; CDR3nt: TGTGCCAGCAGCTCCGCTGTCTCAAACACAGATACGCAGTATTTT; CDR3aa: CASSSAVSNTDTQYF
abundance: NA; d_gene: NA; j_gene: TRBJ2-7; v_gene: TRBV18; CDR3nt: TGTGCCAGCTCACCGTCTGGGGGAAACGAGCAGTACTTC; CDR3aa: CASSPSGGNEQYF
abundance: NA; d_gene: NA; j_gene: TRBJ2-5; v_gene: TRBV9; CDR3nt: TGTGCCAGCAGCGCACAGGGTTTCGAGACCCAGTACTTC; CDR3aa: CASSAQGFETQYF
abundance: NA; d_gene: TRBD1; j_gene: TRBJ1-6; v_gene: TRBV2; CDR3nt: TGTGCCAGCAGCCAACAGGGGGCGCGCGGCTCACCCCTCCACTTT; CDR3aa: CASSQQGARGSPLHF
abundance: NA; d_gene: NA; j_gene: TRBJ2-1; v_gene: TRBV6-5; CDR3nt: TGTGCCAGCAGTAAATACAATGAGCAGTTCTTC; CDR3aa: CASSKYNEQFF
abundance: NA; d_gene: NA; j_gene: TRBJ2-6; v_gene: TRBV4-1; CDR3nt: TGCGCCAGCAGCCAAGACGCGCTTGGGTGGGGGGCCAACGTCCTGACTTTC; CDR3aa: CASSQDALGWGANVLTF
abundance: NA; d_gene: TRBD2; j_gene: TRBJ2-3; v_gene: TRBV2; CDR3nt: TGTGCCAGCAGACGGACTAGCGGGGCGAGCACAGATACGCAGTATTTT; CDR3aa: CASRRTSGASTDTQYF
abundance: NA; d_gene: TRBD1; j_gene: TRBJ1-1; v_gene: TRBV7-9; CDR3nt: TGTGCCAGCAGCTTCCCGACAGGGGCTGGCACTGAAGCTTTCTTT; CDR3aa: CASSFPTGAGTEAFF
abundance: NA; d_gene: TRBD2; j_gene: TRBJ2-2; v_gene: TRBV27; CDR3nt: TGTGCCAGCAGTGCGGGCTGGACTAGTGTCACCGGGGAGCTGTTTTTT; CDR3aa: CASSAGWTSVTGELFF
abundance: NA; d_gene: TRBD2; j_gene: TRBJ2-5; v_gene: TRBV7-3; CDR3nt: TGTGCCAGCAGTTCCGGGACTAAGGGGGAGACCCAGTACTTC; CDR3aa: CASSSGTKGETQYF
abundance: NA; d_gene: NA; j_gene: TRBJ2-1; v_gene: TRBV19; CDR3nt: TGTGCCAGTAGTATAATGCTGGGGGACAATGAGCAGTTCTTC; CDR3aa: CASSIMLGDNEQFF
abundance: NA; d_gene: NA; j_gene: TRBJ2-2; v_gene: TRBV12-2; CDR3nt: TGTGCAAGTCGCGTTCGTGGAGGGCCTTGCACCGGGGAGCTGTTTTTT; CDR3aa: CASRVRGGPCTGELFF